The 22 T cell receptor beta chains given below trace back to one sample, sequenced in a study of early T cells in non-severe SARS-CoV-2 infection. TCRdb passed the 5' RACE reads through MiXCR, listing each CDR3 protein once. Of about 30,000 distinct CDR3 sequences listed, over 6.5% are singletons. The sequenced sample consisted of whole blood. These receptors originate from an adult who was a healthcare worker with PCR-confirmed SARS-CoV-2 infection or an uninfected control (not recorded which).

This clonotype was counted at least ten times. The chain employs TRBV6-5 and TRBJ2-1; 12 bases fit TRBD2. CDR1 is MNHEY and CDR2 is SVGAGI in the germline V gene. There are 13 residues in the CDR3. V lost 7 bases and J lost 7; bases outside the gene matches: 2. CDR3 amino acids: CASTLAGGNEQFF. CDR3 in DNA: TGTGCCAGCACCCTAGCGGGAGGGAATGAGCAGTTCTTC.

By share of the sample, this clonotype is medium-sized. This chain links TRBV19 with TRBJ1-3, with D possibly TRBD1 on 5 matching bases. The germline V gene has CDR1 LNHDA and CDR2 SQIVND (reference sequence). V lost 6 bases, J lost 3 bases, and 12 bases lay in between. CDR3 length: 14 residues. The CDR3 DNA sequence: TGTGCCAGTAGCCCAGGGATTTTTGGAAACACCATATATTTT. Residues: CASSPGIFGNTIYF.

The table lists this clonotype with many counts. This chain connects TRBV10-3 to TRBJ2-1; 8 bases line up with TRBD1. The V segment lost 10 bases and the J segment 6 bases; nucleotides outside the gene matches: 11. Per germline, CDR1 ENHRY and CDR2 SYGVKD. The CDR3 extends over 14 amino acids. The CDR3 region is CATIPDRAGNEQFF. CDR3 nucleotide sequence: TGTGCCACCATCCCGGACAGGGCTGGCAATGAGCAGTTCTTC.

Only one count was recorded for this clonotype. A much bigger clone sits one base away, suggesting this may be a read error. The CDR3 nucleotides read TGTGACAGCAGTGAACGTGGGGCAGGGCTGGGCACCGGGGAGCTGTTTTTT. It specifies CDSSERGAGLGTGELFF. V and J are TRBV6-1 and TRBJ2-2; TRBD1 might be the D (5 bases). Germline values: CDR1 MNHNS, CDR2 SASEGT. The CDR3 runs 17 residues.

This clonotype was counted at least ten times. J is TRBJ2-1 and V is TRBV11-2, with 13 positions matching TRBD2. CDR3 length equals 16 residues. Germline CDR1 and CDR2: SGHAT and FQNNGV. V shed 4 bases and J 2 bases; nucleotides not matched to a gene: 2. CDR3: CASSYGTSGAYNEQFF. Written as DNA, the CDR3 is TGTGCCAGCAGCTACGGGACTAGCGGGGCCTACAATGAGCAGTTCTTC.

The rearrangement joins TRBV4-3 to TRBJ2-1; D remains unclear. Trimming removed 0 bases at V and 8 bases at J, with 17 bases between. Germline V gene data show CDR1 as LGHNA and CDR2 as YSLEER. The CDR3 is 16 residues long. The CDR3 DNA is TGCGCCAGCAGCCAAGAATTGATTGCAGGATCGTATGAGCAGTTCTTC. This encodes CASSQELIAGSYEQFF.

This chain joins TRBV4-3 and TRBJ1-1; 9 nucleotides agree with TRBD1. V was clipped by 1 base and J by 5 bases; unmatched bases: 5. CDR1 is LGHNA, CDR2 YSLEER, per germline. The length of the CDR3 is 15 residues. The CDR3 DNA sequence: TGCGCCAGCAGCCAAGTCGGACAGGGGAGGACTGAAGCTTTCTTT. Protein sequence: CASSQVGQGRTEAFF.

The DNA for the CDR3 is TGTGCCAGCAGTTACTCGATCCAGGCTGGAAACACCATATATTTT. Translated, it gives CASSYSIQAGNTIYF. The chain recombines TRBV6-5 with TRBJ1-3; D gene uncertain. The CDR3 covers 15 residues. From germline, CDR1 is MNHEY and CDR2 SVGAGI. Trimming stripped 0 bases from V and 2 bases from J, with 8 bases between.

A few counts support this clonotype. Since a much larger clone is just one base distant, this may be a read error. The chain has TRBV7-9 and TRBJ2-3; no definite D call. CDR3 length equals 13 residues. The germline V gene has CDR1 SEHNR and CDR2 FQNEAQ (reference sequence). V was pared by 5 bases and J by 6 bases, with 12 bases between. CDR3 DNA: TGTGCCAGCAGCCTGGACCGGCGGGATACGCAGTATTTT. Its protein product is CASSLDRRDTQYF.

This clonotype came up many times. The chain joins TRBV30 to TRBJ2-2; maybe TRBD2 (5 bases). Germline CDR1 and CDR2: GTSNPN and SVGIG (reference sequence). Trimming left V 0 bases short and J 7 bases short, with 9 bases between. This CDR3 has 13 residues. In nucleotides, the CDR3 is TGTGCCTGGAGTGTATTTGGAGGCGGGGAGCTGTTTTTT. This sequence encodes CAWSVFGGGELFF.

This clonotype was seen more than once but under ten times. V and J are TRBV27 and TRBJ2-1; 10 nucleotides align to TRBD1. V lost 1 base and J lost 1; bases outside the gene matches: 1. The CDR3 length is 16 residues. Germline V CDR1 and CDR2: MNHEY, SMNVEV (reference sequence). DNA of the CDR3: TGTGCCAGCAGTTTATGGGGACAGGGGTCCTACAATGAGCAGTTCTTC. Its translation is CASSLWGQGSYNEQFF.

This clonotype was counted between two and nine times. V usage is TRBV28 and J usage is TRBJ1-5; no reliable D call. The germline V and J ends were trimmed by 6 bases and 5 bases, with 8 bases remaining between them. The CDR3 covers 12 residues. Germline V lookup: CDR1 MDHEN, CDR2 SYDVKM. Written as DNA, the CDR3 is TGTGCCAGCAGGATGGTAGATCAGCCCCAGCATTTT. Encoded protein: CASRMVDQPQHF.

The table lists this clonotype with a few counts. This rearrangement joins TRBV15 to TRBJ2-5; perhaps TRBD1 as D (5 bases). The germline V gene has CDR1 LNHNV and CDR2 YYDKDF (reference sequence). The CDR3 runs to 15 residues. V was trimmed by 0 bases and J by 4 bases, leaving 12 bases between them. CDR3 sequence reads: CATSRDRAGRETQYF. The DNA for the CDR3 is TGTGCCACCAGCAGAGATCGGGCAGGGCGAGAGACCCAGTACTTC.

This clonotype came up many times. CDR3 DNA sequence: TGTGCCAGCAGCCAAGAAGCGGGAGTAAAGAATGAGCAGTTCTTC. The encoded protein is CASSQEAGVKNEQFF. The chain recombines TRBV3-1 with TRBJ2-1, with 8 positions matching TRBD2. The junction had 5 bases not matched to a gene; V was cut back by 0 bases and J by 7 bases. The germline V gene encodes CDR1 LGHDT and CDR2 YNNKEL (reference sequence). The CDR3 loop spans 15 amino acids.

There are a few counts of this clonotype. J is TRBJ2-1 and V is TRBV20-1, with 14 bases aligning to TRBD2. Looked up from germline, CDR1 is DFQATT and CDR2 is SNEGSKA (reference sequence). V was pared by 6 bases and J by 6 bases, with 7 bases of the junction left unmatched. The CDR3 loop spans 15 amino acids. In nucleotides, the CDR3 is TGCAGTGCGCTAACGACTAGCGGGGGGGCCAATGAGCAGTTCTTC. Its translation is CSALTTSGGANEQFF.

This clonotype showed up many times. V is TRBV20-1 and J is TRBJ1-2; the D gene is possibly TRBD1 (6 bases). CDR3 length: 11 amino acids. Trimming took 6 bases from V and 8 from J, leaving 13 bases between them. Looked up from germline, CDR1 is DFQATT and CDR2 is SNEGSKA (reference sequence). This chain's CDR3 is CSAVKGGGYTF. CDR3 in DNA: TGCAGTGCAGTTAAGGGGGGAGGCTACACCTTC.

This clonotype has ten or more counts. This chain links TRBV19 with TRBJ2-5; D is ambiguous. Germline CDR1 and CDR2: LNHDA and SQIVND (reference sequence). The length of the CDR3 is 13 residues. Trimming took off 3 bases at V and 3 bases at J, with 8 bases between the two ends. The CDR3 DNA reads as TGTGCCAGTAGTATGTCCTTTGAAGAGACCCAGTACTTC. It codes for CASSMSFEETQYF. The entire variable domain, with the rest obtained from reference TRBV19 and TRBJ2-5, is as follows: DGGITQSPKYLFRKEGQNVTLSCEQNLNHDAMYWYRQDPGQGLRLIYYSQIVNDFQKGDIAEGYSVSREKKESFPLTVTSAQKNPTAFYLCASSMSFEETQYFGPGTRLLVL.

There are many counts of this clonotype. This chain links TRBV11-2 with TRBJ2-1, with 8 bases matching TRBD1. The V gene end was trimmed by 6 bases and the J gene end by 9 bases; junction bases not matched to a gene: 4. Looked up from germline, CDR1 is SGHAT and CDR2 is FQNNGV. This CDR3 has 12 amino acids. The CDR3 region has the DNA TGTGCCAGCAGATCGGACAGGGTTGAGCAGTTCTTC. The encoded protein is CASRSDRVEQFF.

This clonotype appeared a few times. The J gene is TRBJ1-6, the V gene TRBV4-1; 7 bases match TRBD1. CDR1 is MGHRA and CDR2 is YSYEKL in the germline V gene. The ends lost 10 bases at V and 4 bases at J; junction bases unmatched: 10. CDR3 length equals 15 residues. Here the CDR3 DNA reads TGCGCCACCGCATCCGGGACAGTATATAATTCACCCCTCCACTTT. Encoded protein: CATASGTVYNSPLHF.

Many counts were recorded for this clonotype. The chain joins TRBV11-3 to TRBJ2-1; 9 nucleotides match TRBD2. V dropped 1 base and J dropped 6; count of bases not matched to a gene: 4. From germline, CDR1 is SGHNT and CDR2 YENEEA. CDR3 length: 15 amino acids. The CDR3 bases are TGTGCCAGCAGCTTAGGGACTAGCGTAACCAATGAGCAGTTCTTC. It yields the protein CASSLGTSVTNEQFF.

This clonotype was detected only a few times. This sequence joins TRBV12-3 or TRBV12-4 and TRBJ1-1, with 8 bases that match TRBD1. The trim removed 6 bases at V and 5 bases at J, leaving 8 bases unmatched. CDR3 length equals 14 residues. The CDR3 DNA reads TGTGCCAGCAGGGCCCAGGGGGCATGGACTGAAGCTTTCTTT. Its protein is CASRAQGAWTEAFF.

This clonotype was detected many times. The V and J genes are TRBV9 and TRBJ2-1; D not certain. Trimming took 0 bases from V and 6 from J, leaving 10 bases between them. The CDR3 is 14 amino acids. Germline V gene sequence: CDR1 SGDLS, CDR2 YYNGEE. This CDR3 reads CASSVDLGLNEQFF. As DNA, the CDR3 is TGTGCCAGCAGCGTAGACCTAGGCCTCAATGAGCAGTTCTTC.